The 23 T cell receptor beta chains given below trace back to one sample, sequenced in a study of T cells in Graves' hyperthyroidism and ophthalmopathy. TCR beta CDR3 regions were amplified from RNA transcripts. When the TCR CDR3 underwent first-round RT-PCR, the HTBI primer set was used. TCRdb processed the multiplex PCR reads anew with MiXCR; each CDR3 protein has one entry. The sample has roughly 800,000 distinct CDR3 sequences, around 38% seen once; the top ten hold 8% to 9%. Sequencing was carried out using blood. All receptors derive from a man younger than 35 with Graves' hyperthyroidism.

This rearrangement joins TRBV20-1 to TRBJ2-5; TRBD2 aligns across 8 bases. V was pared by 2 bases and J by 3 bases, with 8 bases of the junction left unmatched. The CDR3 has 15 residues. Germline V gene sequence: CDR1 DFQATT, CDR2 SNEGSKA (reference sequence). The CDR3 DNA sequence: TGCAGTGCTAGACCCCAACTAGCGGTTAAAGAGACCCAGTACTTC. Amino acid sequence: CSARPQLAVKETQYF.

A few counts support this clonotype. The V call is TRBV19, the J call TRBJ2-7; D not certain. The V gene lost 1 base and the J gene lost 6 bases, with 13 bases spanning the gap. The CDR3 is 14 amino acids. Germline V gene sequence: CDR1 LNHDA, CDR2 SQIVND (reference sequence). The CDR3 DNA reads as TGTGCCAGTAGTATAGGGAACCCCTTCGGCGAGCAGTACTTC. It is translated as CASSIGNPFGEQYF. Combining the CDR3 with reference TRBV19 and TRBJ2-7 gives the whole variable domain DGGITQSPKYLFRKEGQNVTLSCEQNLNHDAMYWYRQDPGQGLRLIYYSQIVNDFQKGDIAEGYSVSREKKESFPLTVTSAQKNPTAFYLCASSIGNPFGEQYFGPGTRLTVT.

This clonotype occurred a few times. This chain links TRBV25-1 with TRBJ2-2, with a tentative D call TRBD1 (6 bases). Trimming cost V 5 bases and J 1 base, with 11 bases left between them. Germline V gives CDR1 MGHDK, CDR2 SYGVNS. CDR3 length equals 15 residues. The CDR3 region has the DNA TGTGCCAGCAGTCCCCGACAGGAGAACACCGGGGAGCTGTTTTTT. This codes for CASSPRQENTGELFF.

This clonotype has ten or more counts. V gene TRBV19 combines with J gene TRBJ2-6; D perhaps matches TRBD2 (6 bases). The CDR3 extends over 17 amino acids. Trimming shortened V by 7 bases and J by 0 bases, and 16 bases separated the two germline ends. The germline V gene has CDR1 LNHDA and CDR2 SQIVND (reference sequence). The CDR3 loop reads CASIERAGGSGANVLTF. Written as DNA, the CDR3 is TGTGCCAGTATTGAGCGCGCCGGGGGCTCTGGGGCCAACGTCCTGACTTTC.

This clonotype turned up a few times. The junction shows a germline mismatch at one end, possibly a read error. The chain has TRBV7-2 and TRBJ2-7, with D perhaps TRBD2 (5 bases). Germline V CDR1 and CDR2: SGHTA, FQGNSA. The CDR3 is 11 residues long. The CDR3 DNA reads TGTGCCAGCAGCTTACGAGGGCAGATCCACTTC. This codes for CASSLRGQIHF. Combining the CDR3 with reference TRBV7-2 and TRBJ2-7 gives the whole variable domain GAGVSQSPSNKVTEKGKDVELRCDPISGHTALYWYRQSLGQGLEFLIYFQGNSAPDKSGLPSDRFSAERTGGSVSTLTIQRTQQEDSAVYLCASSLRGQIHFGPGTRLTVT.

The table lists this clonotype with many counts. CDR3 bases: TGTGCCAGTAGTAGGAGCGGCGGACAGGACGGCTCACCCCTCCACTTT. It encodes CASSRSGGQDGSPLHF. V is TRBV19 and J is TRBJ1-6, with 7 bases lining up with TRBD1. The CDR3 loop spans 16 amino acids. Germline trimming cut 4 bases from V and 10 bases from J; bases unmatched to any gene: 13. Per the germline V gene, CDR1 is LNHDA and CDR2 is SQIVND (reference sequence).

The count of this clonotype is one. A much larger clone differs by one base, so this may be a read error. The CDR3 DNA reads as TGCGGCGTTGAAGTACAGGGTCAGGATCAGCCCCAGCATTTT. It yields the protein CGVEVQGQDQPQHF. J is TRBJ1-5 and V is TRBV29-1; D may be TRBD1 (6 bases). The CDR3 spans 14 residues. The germline V gene has CDR1 SQVTM and CDR2 ANQGSEA.

This clonotype was seen at least ten times. The chain uses TRBV7-2 and TRBJ1-5; 12 bases are shared with TRBD1. Germline loops: CDR1 SGHTA, CDR2 FQGNSA. After removal of 5 bases from V and 7 bases from J, the junction contained 6 bases not matched to a gene. The CDR3 consists of 15 residues. The chain's CDR3 is CASSPGTGGEQPQHF. The CDR3 nucleotides are TGTGCCAGCAGCCCAGGGACAGGGGGCGAACAGCCCCAGCATTTT.

This clonotype was counted between two and nine times. The chain uses TRBV7-9 and TRBJ2-5; D unresolved. The CDR3 consists of 14 residues. The V end was cut by 4 bases, the J end by 5 bases, with 14 bases between. Looked up from germline, CDR1 is SEHNR and CDR2 is FQNEAQ (reference sequence). In DNA form, the CDR3 reads TGTGCCAGCAGCTCCCCAGAGGTAGAGGAGACCCAGTACTTC. Protein: CASSSPEVEETQYF.

The gene calls are TRBV12-3 or TRBV12-4 and TRBJ1-5, with 9 bases fitting TRBD1. The J segment lost 7 bases and the V segment lost 5 bases, leaving 24 bases of the junction unmatched. CDR3 size: 20 residues. CDR3 bases: TGTGCCAGCAGTCCGACGGGGACAGGGATGGAGTGGGGCTTTTGCCAGCCCCAGCATTTT. Encoded protein: CASSPTGTGMEWGFCQPQHF.

Concerning this clonotype itself: One end of the junction fails to match germline, which may point to a read error. This chain links TRBV7-9 with TRBJ1-1, with a weak D call TRBD1 (5 bases). The CDR3 covers 10 residues. Germline CDR1 SEHNR, CDR2 FQNEAQ (reference sequence). Here the CDR3 reads CASSAETVDF. CDR3 DNA: TGTGCCAGCAGCGCCGAGACAGTGGATTTT. The full variable domain, with the rest looked up from reference TRBV7-9 and TRBJ1-1, is DTGVSQNPRHKITKRGQNVTFRCDPISEHNRLYWYRQTLGQGPEFLTYFQNEAQLEKSRLLSDRFSAERPKGSFSTLEIQRTEQGDSAMYLCASSAETVDFGQGTRLTVV.

The gene calls are TRBV12-3 or TRBV12-4 and TRBJ1-2, with 7 bases aligning to TRBD1. The CDR3 covers 13 residues. Unmatched junction bases numbered 9, after V lost 6 bases and J lost 8 bases. The CDR3: CASRDTGEEGYTF. The CDR3 coding sequence is TGTGCCAGCAGGGACACAGGGGAGGAGGGCTACACCTTC.

This clonotype was found many times. The chain combines TRBV10-3 with TRBJ2-5; possible D gene TRBD2, 6 bases. The CDR3 totals 11 residues. Germline V gene sequence: CDR1 ENHRY, CDR2 SYGVKD. The V and J ends lost 10 bases and 5 bases respectively, with 11 bases between them. The CDR3 region has the DNA TGTGCCACCGGGACTCGCGAGACCCAGTACTTC. Its translation is CATGTRETQYF.

This clonotype has a count of ten or more. V is TRBV5-1 and J is TRBJ1-1, with D unclear. There are 14 residues in the CDR3. V was clipped by 0 bases and J by 0 bases, with 6 bases between them. The germline CDR1 and CDR2 sequences are SGHRS and YFSETQ. The CDR3 bases are TGCGCCAGCAGCTTGGAGACCCTGAACACTGAAGCTTTCTTT. It is translated as CASSLETLNTEAFF.

V usage is TRBV7-2 and J usage is TRBJ1-6, with a weak D call TRBD1 (5 bases). Trimming shortened V by 1 base and J by 4 bases, and 8 bases separated the two germline ends. The germline V gene has CDR1 SGHTA and CDR2 FQGNSA. The CDR3 covers 15 residues. CDR3 bases: TGTGCCAGCAGCTTAGAGCAGGGATATAATTCACCCCTCCACTTT. Its translation is CASSLEQGYNSPLHF. Using reference TRBV7-2 and TRBJ1-6 for the parts outside the CDR3, the full variable domain is GAGVSQSPSNKVTEKGKDVELRCDPISGHTALYWYRQSLGQGLEFLIYFQGNSAPDKSGLPSDRFSAERTGGSVSTLTIQRTQQEDSAVYLCASSLEQGYNSPLHFGNGTRLTVT.

The CDR3 DNA reads TGCAGTGCAAGCCAGGGCTCTGCGAACACTGAAGCTTTCTTT. It translates to CSASQGSANTEAFF. The chain recombines TRBV20-1 with TRBJ1-1; a possible D gene is TRBD1 (5 bases). V was shortened by 6 bases and J by 1 base, with 15 bases between the two germline ends. Germline V gene data show CDR1 as DFQATT and CDR2 as SNEGSKA (reference sequence). The CDR3 is 14 residues long.

As concerns this clonotype: An end of the junction differs from the germline gene, which may be a read error. V is TRBV7-6 and J is TRBJ1-5; D remains unclear. The CDR3 is 16 residues long. CDR1 is SGHVS, CDR2 FNYEAQ, per germline. Written as DNA, the CDR3 is TGTGCTAGCAGCTTAGCCAACACGGGGAGGCGGCAGCCCCAGCATTTT. Amino acid sequence: CASSLANTGRRQPQHF.

This sequence joins TRBV7-6 and TRBJ1-5; D call uncertain. Trimming stripped 3 bases from V and 3 bases from J, with 12 bases between. The CDR3 sequence is 15 residues long. CDR1 is SGHVS, CDR2 FNYEAQ, per germline. In nucleotides, the CDR3 is TGTGCCAGCAGCTTCTCTGAGGGTTTCAATCAGCCCCAGCATTTT. This encodes CASSFSEGFNQPQHF.

V is TRBV10-3 and J is TRBJ2-7; maybe TRBD2 (5 bases). The CDR3 covers 13 residues. The V end was cut by 4 bases, the J end by 5 bases, with 12 bases between. Germline V lookup: CDR1 ENHRY, CDR2 SYGVKD. Written as DNA, the CDR3 is TGTGCCATCAGTGGGAACCCCGGGAACGAGCAGTACTTC. Translating it yields CAISGNPGNEQYF.

This clonotype was seen repeatedly, ten times or more. The junction departs from germline at one end; a sequencing error may be responsible. V gene TRBV5-1 combines with J gene TRBJ1-4; D call uncertain. The V gene's germline CDR1 is SGHRS and CDR2 YFSETQ. This CDR3 region has 14 residues. CDR3 DNA: TGTGCCAGCAGCTCCTCGGGAGGCAATGAAAAACTGTTTTTT. This translates into CASSSSGGNEKLFF.

The chain couples TRBV20-1 to TRBJ1-2, with D possibly matching TRBD1 (5 bases). CDR1 DFQATT and CDR2 SNEGSKA come from the germline V gene (reference sequence). Trimming removed 5 bases from V and 12 bases from J, with 10 bases in between. The CDR3 runs to 9 residues. CDR3 DNA: TGCAGTGCTCCCAGGGAAAACACCTTC. Translated: CSAPRENTF.

About this clonotype itself: A much bigger clone sits one base away, suggesting this may be a read error. The rearrangement joins TRBV24-1 to TRBJ2-7; possibly TRBD1 for D (5 bases). The germline CDR1 and CDR2 sequences are KGHDR and SFDVKD. The CDR3 is 13 residues long. CDR3 in amino acids: CATSTRQSYGQYF. The DNA for the CDR3 is TGTGCCACCTCAACCCGACAGTCCTACGGGCAGTACTTC.

This clonotype was counted a single time. The chain recombines TRBV29-1 with TRBJ1-2; D is unresolved. V lost 4 bases, J lost 6 bases, and 21 bases lay in between. This CDR3 has 15 residues. Germline loops: CDR1 SQVTM, CDR2 ANQGSEA. The CDR3 loop reads CSVVADTAPGNGYTF. CDR3 nucleotides: TGCAGCGTTGTAGCAGATACAGCCCCGGGTAATGGCTACACCTTC.